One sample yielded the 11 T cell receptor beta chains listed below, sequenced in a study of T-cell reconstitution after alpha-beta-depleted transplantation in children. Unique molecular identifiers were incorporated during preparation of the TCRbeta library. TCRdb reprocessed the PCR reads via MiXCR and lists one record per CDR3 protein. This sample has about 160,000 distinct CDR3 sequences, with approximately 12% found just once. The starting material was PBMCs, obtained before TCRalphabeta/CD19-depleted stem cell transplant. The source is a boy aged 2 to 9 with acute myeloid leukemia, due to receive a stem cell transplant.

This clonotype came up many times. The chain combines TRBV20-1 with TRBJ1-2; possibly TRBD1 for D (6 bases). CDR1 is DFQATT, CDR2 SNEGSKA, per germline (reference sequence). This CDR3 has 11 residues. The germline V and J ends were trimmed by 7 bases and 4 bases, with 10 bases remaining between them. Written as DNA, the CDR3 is TGCAGTGTGGGGGGCATCTATGGCTACACCTTC. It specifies CSVGGIYGYTF.

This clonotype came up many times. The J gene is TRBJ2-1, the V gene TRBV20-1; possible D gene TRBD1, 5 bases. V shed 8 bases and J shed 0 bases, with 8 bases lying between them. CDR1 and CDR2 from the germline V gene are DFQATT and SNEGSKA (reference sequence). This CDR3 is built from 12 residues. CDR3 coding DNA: TGCAGTACAGGAAGCTCCTACAATGAGCAGTTCTTC. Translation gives CSTGSSYNEQFF.

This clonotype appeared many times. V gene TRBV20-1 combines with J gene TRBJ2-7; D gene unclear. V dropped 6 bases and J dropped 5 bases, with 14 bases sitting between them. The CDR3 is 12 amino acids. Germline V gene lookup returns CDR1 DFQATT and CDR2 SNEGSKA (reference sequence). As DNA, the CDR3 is TGCAGTGCGACGCTAGGGTCCCACGAGCAGTACGTC. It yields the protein CSATLGSHEQYV.

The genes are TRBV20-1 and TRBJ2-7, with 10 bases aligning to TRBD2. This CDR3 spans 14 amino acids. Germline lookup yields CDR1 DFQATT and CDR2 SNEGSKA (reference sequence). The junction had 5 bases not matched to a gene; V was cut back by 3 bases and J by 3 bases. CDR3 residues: CSARSGRAGYEQYF. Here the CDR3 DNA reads TGCAGTGCTAGGAGCGGGAGGGCCGGCTACGAGCAGTACTTC.

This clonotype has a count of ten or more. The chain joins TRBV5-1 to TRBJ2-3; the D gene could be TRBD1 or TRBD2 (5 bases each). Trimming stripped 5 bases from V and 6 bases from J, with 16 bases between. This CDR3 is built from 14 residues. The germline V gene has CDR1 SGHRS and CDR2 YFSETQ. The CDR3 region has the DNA TGCGCCAGCAGGTCCGGGACGGTCATGGATACGCAGTATTTT. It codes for CASRSGTVMDTQYF.

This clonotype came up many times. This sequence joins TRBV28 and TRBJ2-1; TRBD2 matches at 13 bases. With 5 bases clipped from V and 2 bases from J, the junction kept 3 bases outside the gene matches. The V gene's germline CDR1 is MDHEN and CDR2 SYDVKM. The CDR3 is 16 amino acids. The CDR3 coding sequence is TGTGCCAGCAGTCTGGGGACTAGCGGGACCTACAATGAGCAGTTCTTC. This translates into CASSLGTSGTYNEQFF.

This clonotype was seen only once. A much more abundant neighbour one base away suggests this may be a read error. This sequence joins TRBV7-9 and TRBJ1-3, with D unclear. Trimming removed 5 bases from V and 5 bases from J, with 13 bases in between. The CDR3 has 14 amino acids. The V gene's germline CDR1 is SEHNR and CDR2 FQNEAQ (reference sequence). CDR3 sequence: CASSLRGVRNTIYF. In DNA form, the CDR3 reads TGTGCCAGCAGCCTCCGGGGTGTTCGAAACACCATATATTTT.

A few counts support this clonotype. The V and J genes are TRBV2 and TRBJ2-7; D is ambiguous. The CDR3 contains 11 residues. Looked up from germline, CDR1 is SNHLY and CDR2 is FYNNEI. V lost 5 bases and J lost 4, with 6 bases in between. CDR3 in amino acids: CASSPVYEQYF. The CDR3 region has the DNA TGTGCCAGCAGTCCGGTTTACGAGCAGTACTTC.

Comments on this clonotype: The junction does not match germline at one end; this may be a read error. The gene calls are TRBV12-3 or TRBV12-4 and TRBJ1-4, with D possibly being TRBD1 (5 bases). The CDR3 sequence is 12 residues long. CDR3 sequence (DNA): TGTGCCAGCAGCTCCGGGGGTGAAAAACTGTCTTTT. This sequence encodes CASSSGGEKLSF.

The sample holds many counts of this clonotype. The CDR3 DNA sequence: TGTGCCAGCAGCTTGAGACAGGGGGATCAGCCCCAGCATTTT. It yields the protein CASSLRQGDQPQHF. The chain carries TRBV5-6 and TRBJ1-5, with TRBD1 identical over 9 bases. Per the germline V gene, CDR1 is SGHDT and CDR2 is YYEEEE. J was trimmed by 5 bases and V by 1 base; bases with no gene match: 1. The CDR3 consists of 14 residues.

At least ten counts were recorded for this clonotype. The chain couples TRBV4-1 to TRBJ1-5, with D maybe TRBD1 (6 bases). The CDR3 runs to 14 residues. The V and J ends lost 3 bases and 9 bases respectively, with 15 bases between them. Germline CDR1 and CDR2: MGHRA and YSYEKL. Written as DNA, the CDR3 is TGCGCCAGCAGCCACAGACAGGTCGAGGGGCCCCAGCATTTT. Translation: CASSHRQVEGPQHF.